This TCR beta chain was sequenced in a study of T cell clones after liver transplantation (dated by TCRdb to about 2019). About the study as a whole: The samples were obtained from ITN030ST, a randomized trial that attempted immunosuppression withdrawal within 2 years after liver transplantation. Donor-reactive T cell clones were identified by TCRbeta sequencing after a pre-transplant mixed lymphocyte reaction and then tracked in post-transplant blood. Third party-reactive TCRbeta sequences from pre-transplant MLRs were also identified as an antigen-independent comparator for donor-reactive sequences. Three of the eight recipients were HCV-positive; the others were transplanted for non-autoimmune, non-viral indications. Until randomization at 12-24 months post-transplant, subjects were given standard immunosuppression, with no induction therapy. To count as tolerant, a recipient had to stay completely off immunosuppression for at least one year without liver enzymes climbing beyond twice the upper limit of normal. Blood samples were collected pre-transplant, pre-randomization before withdrawal, and post-randomization after either complete withdrawal or failed withdrawal. Of the 8 liver transplant recipients making up the studied cohort, 3 were classified as tolerant and 5 as non-tolerant.

Unstimulated PBMCs, after thawing, were stained for CD3, CD4 and CD8 and then FACS-sorted into CD3+CD4+ and CD3+CD8+ populations. Each of the 8 studied subjects was randomized to immunosuppression withdrawal. The Qiagen DNeasy Blood and Tissue Kit was used to isolate genomic DNA. For this clone: The specificity of this receptor is unknown. No base qualities exist here, and no much larger clone lies one base off it.

High-throughput TCRbeta CDR3 sequencing of frozen genomic DNA was performed by immunoSEQ, including PCR amplification, mapping, bias correction and internal controls. On the authors' methods: Productive rearrangements were retained, and unique TCRbeta sequences were defined by the CDR3 nucleotide sequence together with the V and J gene. For classification of a sequence as donor-reactive, at least 5-fold expansion in CFSE-low cells relative to unstimulated pre-transplant cells and a frequency of at least 0.01% were required. Per-subject minimum frequency thresholds, based on the lowest-template unstimulated sample, ensured at least 90% detection power. Jensen-Shannon divergence between the top 1000 TCRbeta sequences after and before transplant was used to measure repertoire turnover. Changes in detection of donor-reactive sequences were tested with two-sided Fisher's exact tests. This immuneACCESS table, as held by TCRdb, lists in-frame sequences with V and J called but not all clones. Of the missing ones, under half trace to an unresolved V gene in checked studies; the others have no known cause. The D gene and trimming were derived from the DNA, and the V and J assignments and clone size from that table. The sample has tens of thousands of clones on record, roughly 85% of them singletons. The top ten hold about 2.8% of the sample.

Via the germline V gene (reference sequence), CDR1 is LNHDA and CDR2 SQIVND. Including the terminal cysteine and phenylalanine, the CDR3 comprises 15 residues. Solely the CDR3 DNA is kept, with 45 bases framed from the first base. The junction carries 9 bases between V and J, which are trimmed by 2 bases and 0 bases respectively. The study at large found these results: When repertoire turnover was accounted for, significantly reduced detection of donor-reactive sequences was found in 7 of 8 subjects for CD4 and in 8 of 8 subjects for CD8. A greater decline was seen for donor-reactive sequences than for third party-reactive sequences, suggesting partial antigen-specific deletion unrelated to withdrawal success. Since no allograft tissue specimens were available, donor-reactive T cells may have migrated into the graft instead of being deleted. The conclusions were considered preliminary, being limited by small, heterogeneous patient numbers and non-standardized post-transplant time points. In two subjects, low numbers of available donor cells limited the measurable donor-reactive repertoire. Circulating donor-reactive CD4 TCRbeta sequences fell significantly post-transplant in 5 of 8 subjects, irrespective of tolerance or HCV status.

The TCR comes from a human patient who received a liver transplant. Where a transplant has occurred, the graft donor may have supplied some of the T cells. This sample comprised CD4+ T cells from blood, obtained at the 22-month timepoint. The V and J genes are TRBV19 and TRBJ2-3; the D gene is perhaps TRBD2, from 5 matching bases. The nucleotides read TGTGCCAGTAGTATAAAGGGAGTTAGCACAGATACGCAGTATTTT. This is translated as CASSIKGVSTDTQYF. With the portions outside the CDR3 filled from the reference TRBV19 and TRBJ2-3 genes, the complete variable region becomes DGGITQSPKYLFRKEGQNVTLSCEQNLNHDAMYWYRQDPGQGLRLIYYSQIVNDFQKGDIAEGYSVSREKKESFPLTVTSAQKNPTAFYLCASSIKGVSTDTQYFGPGTRLTVL.